The clone carrying this T cell receptor beta chain was counted a single time. Its specificity is not known. This sample was included in a study of T cells in Graves' hyperthyroidism and ophthalmopathy. The study, taken as a whole, reports: The model forecast ophthalmopathy, anticipating it by a median approximately 6.1 months before onset.

Researchers took RNA transcripts and amplified the TCR beta CDR3 regions from them. In the first-round RT-PCR of the TCR CDR3, the HTBI primer set was used. TCRdb re-derived calls from the multiplex PCR reads in MiXCR, one entry per CDR3 protein. The table shows about 610,000 distinct CDR3 sequences, with approximately 14% occurring only once. The receptor's source is a middle-aged woman with Graves' ophthalmopathy. The sample comprised blood.

The CDR3 loop reads CASSITGQGTFQSNQPQHF. The CDR3 nucleotides read TGTGCCAGTAGTATAACGGGACAGGGAACCTTTCAAAGCAATCAGCCCCAGCATTTT. The V call is TRBV19, the J call TRBJ1-5; 9 bases map to TRBD1. Germline CDR1 and CDR2: LNHDA and SQIVND (reference sequence). V lost 2 bases, J lost 1 base, and 12 bases stayed unmatched. The CDR3 loop spans 19 amino acids.